What follows are 27 T cell receptor beta chains derived from one specimen sequenced in a study of cytomegalovirus exposure and HLA in healthy donors. The study ran its PCR with 60 Vbeta and 13 Jbeta primers. The data were produced by immunoSEQ multiplex PCR, yet TCRdb's version contains in-frame clones alone and is incomplete. Of hundreds of thousands of clones in the sample, around 80% were seen once. The specimen was PBMCs. The source is a boy aged 5 to 17 in good health and CMV-seronegative.

This clone was counted once. V is TRBV11-3 and J is TRBJ1-4; D gene ambiguous. This CDR3 spans 17 amino acids. Germline V gives CDR1 SGHNT, CDR2 YENEEA. V lost 4 bases, J lost 8 bases, and 23 bases lay in between. The CDR3 region is CASSSPLGLLLGEKLFF. The CDR3 region has the DNA TGTGCCAGCAGCTCGCCACTTGGACTCCTACTGGGAGAAAAACTGTTTTTT.

The J gene is TRBJ2-1, the V gene TRBV15; D unresolved. V lost 3 bases and J 6 bases, leaving 12 bases between the germline ends. Germline CDR1 and CDR2: LNHNV and YYDKDF (reference sequence). The CDR3 has 14 residues. The CDR3 sequence is CATSSEVASNEQFF. CDR3 bases: TGTGCCACCAGCAGTGAGGTAGCCTCCAATGAGCAGTTCTTC.

CDR3 coding DNA: TGTGCCAGCAGCTTAAAGACTCACTATAATTCACCCCTCCACTTT. Protein product: CASSLKTHYNSPLHF. V is TRBV7-9 and J is TRBJ1-6; D unresolved. Germline lookup yields CDR1 SEHNR and CDR2 FQNEAQ (reference sequence). The CDR3 loop spans 15 amino acids. V gave up 2 bases and J gave up 3 bases, with 8 bases separating them.

This chain links TRBV9 with TRBJ2-3; TRBD2 matches at 7 bases. The CDR3 length is 15 residues. The germline CDR1 and CDR2 sequences are SGDLS and YYNGEE. V was clipped by 2 bases and J by 4 bases; unmatched bases: 7. For the CDR3, the DNA is TGTGCCAGCAGCGTCCAGCGGGAAGGGGCAGATACGCAGTATTTT. Its translation is CASSVQREGADTQYF. Using reference TRBV9 and TRBJ2-3 for the parts outside the CDR3, the full variable domain is DSGVTQTPKHLITATGQRVTLRCSPRSGDLSVYWYQQSLDQGLQFLIQYYNGEERAKGNILERFSAQQFPDLHSELNLSSLELGDSALYFCASSVQREGADTQYFGPGTRLTVL.

This chain links TRBV7-9 with TRBJ2-5; D is possibly TRBD1 (5 bases). The J call is in doubt because the DNA end fits TRBJ2-7 better. The CDR3 runs to 15 residues. Germline lookup yields CDR1 SEHNR and CDR2 FQNEAQ (reference sequence). CDR3 DNA sequence: TGTGCCAGCAGCTTAGCGGGGCTAGACTCCTACGAGCAGTACTTC. Translated: CASSLAGLDSYEQYF.

The V call is TRBV13, the J call TRBJ1-2, with TRBD1 as a possible D gene (5 bases). The germline V and J ends were trimmed by 0 bases and 4 bases, with 9 bases remaining between them. Germline CDR1 is PRHDT and CDR2 is FYEKMQ (reference sequence). The CDR3 covers 14 residues. CDR3 in amino acids: CASSLGSGGYGYTF. The CDR3 nucleotides read TGTGCCAGCAGCTTAGGTAGCGGGGGCTATGGCTACACCTTC.

This clone was seen only once. The genes are TRBV6-1 and TRBJ2-7; D is tentatively TRBD1 or TRBD2 (9 bases each). In germline, CDR1 is MNHNS, CDR2 SASEGT. This CDR3 contains 17 residues. Trimming took off 2 bases at V and 2 bases at J, with 19 bases between the two ends. The CDR3 DNA reads as TGTGCCAGCAGTGAATGGACAGGGGAGCGGGGGGCCTACGAGCAGTACTTC. Protein: CASSEWTGERGAYEQYF.

The V call is TRBV4-2, the J call TRBJ2-7; TRBD1 agrees at 10 bases. Germline-derived CDR1 and CDR2 are LGHNA and YNFKEQ. CDR3 length: 12 amino acids. Germline trimming cut 6 bases from V and 9 bases from J; bases unmatched to any gene: 5. The CDR3 here is CASRRDRGRQYF. The DNA of the CDR3 is TGTGCCAGCAGGCGGGACAGGGGAAGGCAGTACTTC.

V is TRBV27 and J is TRBJ1-2, with 10 bases lining up with TRBD1. Germline V lookup: CDR1 MNHEY, CDR2 SMNVEV (reference sequence). V was clipped by 6 bases and J by 4 bases; unmatched bases: 5. This CDR3 is built from 14 residues. The CDR3 loop reads CASRGTGEPYGYTF. CDR3 in DNA: TGTGCCAGCAGGGGGACAGGGGAGCCCTATGGCTACACCTTC.

This chain connects TRBV30 to TRBJ2-7, with D possibly TRBD2 on 6 matching bases. The germline V and J ends were trimmed by 4 bases and 2 bases, with 15 bases remaining between them. The CDR3 spans 14 residues. CDR1 is GTSNPN, CDR2 SVGIG, per germline (reference sequence). CDR3 in amino acids: CAWMSGGNPYEQYF. CDR3 sequence (DNA): TGTGCCTGGATGAGCGGAGGGAACCCCTACGAGCAGTACTTC.

This clone was observed a few times. The gene calls are TRBV5-1 and TRBJ2-3; possible D gene TRBD2, 6 bases. The CDR3 is made up of 13 amino acids. Germline loops: CDR1 SGHRS, CDR2 YFSETQ. V was pared by 7 bases and J by 2 bases, with 11 bases between. The CDR3 DNA sequence: TGCGCCAGCGGAACGGGGGTCACAGATACGCAGTATTTT. It encodes CASGTGVTDTQYF.

The chain couples TRBV28 to TRBJ1-2; D is undetermined. The ends were cut back, 3 bases at V and 2 bases at J, with 10 bases in the middle. Germline assignment: CDR1 MDHEN and CDR2 SYDVKM. This CDR3 is 14 amino acids long. In nucleotides, the CDR3 is TGTGCCAGCAGTTTGGAGGGCCCGAACTATGGCTACACCTTC. Translated, it gives CASSLEGPNYGYTF.

The sample holds a few counts of this clone. J is TRBJ2-1 and V is TRBV7-8; 8 bases are a match to TRBD2. The length of the CDR3 is 15 residues. V lost 0 bases and J lost 9; bases outside the gene matches: 7. CDR1 and CDR2 (germline): SGHVS, FQNEAQ. CDR3 in amino acids: CASSLASLAGGEQFF. CDR3 DNA: TGTGCCAGCAGCTTAGCGAGCCTAGCGGGTGGTGAGCAGTTCTTC.

V and J are TRBV14 and TRBJ1-2; 7 bases agree with TRBD1. V was pared by 8 bases and J by 9 bases, with 9 bases of the junction left unmatched. The CDR3 covers 12 residues. Germline V gives CDR1 SGHDN, CDR2 FVKESK. This chain's CDR3 is CASGSDRRRYTF. Here the CDR3 DNA reads TGTGCCAGCGGTTCGGACAGGAGACGCTACACCTTC.

This rearrangement joins TRBV6-5 to TRBJ1-4; possible D gene TRBD1, 6 bases. The V end was cut by 7 bases, the J end by 3 bases, with 12 bases between. The CDR3 contains 14 residues. Germline CDR1 MNHEY, CDR2 SVGAGI. CDR3 bases: TGTGCCAGCAAAAGGGGGGGAGCTAATGAAAAACTGTTTTTT. Translated, it gives CASKRGGANEKLFF.

The genes are TRBV6-5 and TRBJ1-1, with D maybe TRBD1 (6 bases). V was pared by 6 bases and J by 5 bases, with 10 bases between. The CDR3 runs 12 residues. CDR1 is MNHEY, CDR2 SVGAGI, per germline. The CDR3 reads CASSRGRTEAFF. DNA of the CDR3: TGTGCCAGCAGCAGGGGAAGAACTGAAGCTTTCTTT.

The genes are TRBV5-6 and TRBJ1-2, with D unclear. The CDR3 covers 17 residues. V was pared by 4 bases and J by 3 bases, with 22 bases between. The germline V gene encodes CDR1 SGHDT and CDR2 YYEEEE. For the CDR3, the DNA is TGTGCCAGCAGCGCAGCTATCAGGTTCGAGAGGGACTATGGCTACACCTTC. Its translation is CASSAAIRFERDYGYTF.

J is TRBJ2-3 and V is TRBV5-4; 9 bases fit TRBD2. Germline V CDR1 and CDR2: SGHNT, YYREEE (reference sequence). Trimming took 3 bases from V and 2 from J; bases not matched to a gene: 4. This CDR3 comprises 15 residues. The CDR3 is CASSSGTSITDTQYF. CDR3 nucleotide sequence: TGTGCCAGCAGCTCCGGGACTAGCATCACAGATACGCAGTATTTT.

The rearrangement joins TRBV7-8 to TRBJ1-2; 9 positions agree with TRBD1. V lost 5 bases and J lost 4; bases outside the gene matches: 14. The germline gives CDR1 SGHVS, CDR2 FQNEAQ. The length of the CDR3 is 17 residues. CDR3 DNA: TGTGCCAGCAGCGCGCTTCCTACAGGGGGCGGAGGCTATGGCTACACCTTC. Translated, it gives CASSALPTGGGGYGYTF. The full variable domain, rest sourced from reference TRBV7-8 and TRBJ1-2, is GAGVSQSPRYKVAKRGQDVALRCDPISGHVSLFWYQQALGQGPEFLTYFQNEAQLDKSGLPSDRFFAERPEGSVSTLKIQRTQQEDSAVYLCASSALPTGGGGYGYTFGSGTRLTVV.

The V gene is TRBV19, the J gene TRBJ1-5; no definite D call. V gave up 3 bases and J gave up 4 bases, with 10 bases separating them. The V gene's germline CDR1 is LNHDA and CDR2 SQIVND (reference sequence). The CDR3 spans 14 residues. The chain's CDR3 is CASSMGQPNQPQHF. The CDR3, as DNA: TGTGCCAGTAGTATGGGCCAGCCAAATCAGCCCCAGCATTTT. Looking up the rest from reference TRBV19 and TRBJ1-5 gives the full variable domain: DGGITQSPKYLFRKEGQNVTLSCEQNLNHDAMYWYRQDPGQGLRLIYYSQIVNDFQKGDIAEGYSVSREKKESFPLTVTSAQKNPTAFYLCASSMGQPNQPQHFGDGTRLSIL.

This chain joins TRBV19 and TRBJ2-1, with a weak D call TRBD2 (5 bases). Germline V gene sequence: CDR1 LNHDA, CDR2 SQIVND (reference sequence). The CDR3 runs to 11 residues. Trimming took 4 bases from V and 8 from J, leaving 6 bases between them. CDR3 nucleotides: TGTGCCAGTAGTAAGAGGGATGAGCAGTTCTTC. Protein: CASSKRDEQFF.

This clone has only one observation. This chain uses TRBV2 with TRBJ2-2; TRBD2 matches at 13 bases. Unmatched junction bases numbered 11, after V lost 6 bases and J lost 4 bases. This CDR3 is 18 amino acids long. Germline V gives CDR1 SNHLY, CDR2 FYNNEI. DNA for the CDR3: TGTGCCAGCAGAGGGGGACTAGCGGGACCCTCTGTCACCGGGGAGCTGTTTTTT. Residues: CASRGGLAGPSVTGELFF.

The chain joins TRBV30 to TRBJ2-3, with 7 bases that match TRBD2. With V trimmed by 4 bases and J by 4 bases, 11 bases remained unmatched. Germline V gene data show CDR1 as GTSNPN and CDR2 as SVGIG (reference sequence). This CDR3 spans 15 amino acids. CDR3 amino acids: CAWTPGGSQADTQYF. CDR3 bases: TGTGCCTGGACCCCAGGCGGGAGTCAGGCAGATACGCAGTATTTT.

This clone was seen only a few times. The J gene is TRBJ2-7, the V gene TRBV2; tentatively, D is TRBD2 (6 bases). CDR3 size: 17 residues. Germline CDR1 reads SNHLY; CDR2 reads FYNNEI. V shed 7 bases and J shed 2 bases, with 24 bases lying between them. CDR3 sequence reads: CASMGEGGAGTPYEQYF. The CDR3 DNA is TGTGCCAGCATGGGGGAAGGCGGCGCGGGAACCCCCTACGAGCAGTACTTC.

The V call is TRBV7-9, the J call TRBJ1-4; TRBD1 agrees at 10 bases. V trimming: 5 bases; J trimming: 5 bases; junction bases outside the gene matches: 11. CDR3 length: 17 amino acids. Germline V gene lookup returns CDR1 SEHNR and CDR2 FQNEAQ (reference sequence). The CDR3 DNA reads TGTGCCAGCAGCCCGGTGACAGGGGGCACCGCAAATGAAAAACTGTTTTTT. Translated, it gives CASSPVTGGTANEKLFF.

The chain joins TRBV10-1 to TRBJ2-1, with D possibly TRBD2 on 7 matching bases. Trimming removed 5 bases at V and 0 bases at J, with 14 bases between. Germline lookup yields CDR1 WNHNN and CDR2 SYGVQD (reference sequence). This CDR3 region has 16 residues. The CDR3 protein is CASSHSRGGSYNEQFF. DNA for the CDR3: TGCGCCAGCAGTCATTCGAGGGGGGGCTCCTACAATGAGCAGTTCTTC.

The V call is TRBV6-5, the J call TRBJ1-2; perhaps TRBD1 as D (6 bases). The CDR3 is 12 residues long. Per germline, CDR1 MNHEY and CDR2 SVGAGI. Trimming pared 4 bases from V and 6 bases from J, leaving 9 bases between. CDR3 in amino acids: CASSSRTDGYTF. Written as DNA, the CDR3 is TGTGCCAGCAGTTCCAGGACAGATGGCTACACCTTC.